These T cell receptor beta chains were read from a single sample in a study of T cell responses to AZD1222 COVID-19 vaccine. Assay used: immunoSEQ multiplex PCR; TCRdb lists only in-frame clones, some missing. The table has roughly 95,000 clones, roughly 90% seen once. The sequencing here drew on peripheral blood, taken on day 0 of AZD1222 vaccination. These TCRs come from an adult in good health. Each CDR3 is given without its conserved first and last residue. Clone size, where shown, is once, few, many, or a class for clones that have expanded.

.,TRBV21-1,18,ASSNPRLAGGFWGTDTQY
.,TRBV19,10,ASSIGGHIQY
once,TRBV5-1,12,ASSPTGEVYEQY
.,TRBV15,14,ATSRVGTSATGELF
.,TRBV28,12,ASTGAGTFYEQY
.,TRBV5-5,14,ASSLLPTGVSYEQY
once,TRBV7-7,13,ASSLEVAGYNEQF
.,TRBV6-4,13,ASSDGGSGANVLT
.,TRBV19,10,ASRQGYQPQH
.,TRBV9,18,ASSPGGEIRDYFLSYEQY
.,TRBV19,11,ASSPTFTGELF
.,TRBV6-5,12,ASSASGRAYEQY
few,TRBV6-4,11,ASSERDNTEAF
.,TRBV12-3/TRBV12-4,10,ASSTNSNEQF
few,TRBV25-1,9,ASSEGGGYT
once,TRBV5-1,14,ASSRPPSGVQETQY
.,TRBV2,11,ASTSELEDGYT
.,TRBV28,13,ASSFRSGEDSPLH
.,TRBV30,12,AWSGTQGNQPQH
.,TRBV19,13,ASSGGRGATGELF
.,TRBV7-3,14,ASSLKPSGITGELF
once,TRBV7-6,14,ASSRVAGSNTGELF
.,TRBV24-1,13,ATSDFRGSGNTIY
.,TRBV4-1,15,ASSQFPAGTGANVLT
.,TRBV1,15,TSSHPGGRPSSYEQY
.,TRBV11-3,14,ASSLVAGGPRGEQF
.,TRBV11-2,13,ASSLNSGLGNTIY
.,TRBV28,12,ASRLDRDLYGYT
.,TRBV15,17,ATSRADSAGGSSYNEQF
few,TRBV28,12,ASNLGLAGDEQY
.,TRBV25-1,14,ASSDTGSKNTGELF
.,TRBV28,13,ASSPSTSGSYEQY
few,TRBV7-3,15,ASSSLKARLSTDTQY
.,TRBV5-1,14,ASSLGGTIGSYEQY
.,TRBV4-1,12,ASSQDPGQETQY
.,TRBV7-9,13,ASSRGTSEGETQY
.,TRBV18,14,ASSSQNRGASQPQH
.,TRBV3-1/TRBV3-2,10,ASSQDRYEQY
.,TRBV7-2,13,ASSLVGPSGNTIY
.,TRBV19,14,ASSSRTGAMNTEAF
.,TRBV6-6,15,ASSPNGLTGLTDTQY
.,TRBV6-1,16,ASSAGLAGGGNTGELF
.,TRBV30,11,AWIRAGVETQY
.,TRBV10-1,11,ASSPGSPDTQY
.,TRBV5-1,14,ASSLPRDRAGDTQY
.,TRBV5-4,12,ASSLTGAGNTIY
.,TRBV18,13,ASSPEGGGGYEQY
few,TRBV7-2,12,ASSSRLIQETQY
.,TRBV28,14,ASSMPTGGGADTQY
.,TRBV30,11,AWSPRGLNGYT
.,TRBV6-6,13,ASSRSGRAVNEQF
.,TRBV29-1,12,SVDLGQGGNEQF
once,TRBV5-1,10,ASRREETELF
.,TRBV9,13,ASSWTGNSNQPQH
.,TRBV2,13,ASSEVGQSYYGYT